The present T cell receptor beta chain was sequenced within a study of blood T cell repertoires in COVID-19. Study as a whole: Italy, Spain and the United States were the sources of the convalescent and acute COVID-19 samples.

This clone was seen just once. This table comes from immunoSEQ multiplex PCR, and its TCRdb copy is limited to in-frame clones, with some not included. The repertoire has about 270,000 clones, approximately 91% of them found once; the top ten carry about 1%. The V segment lost 6 bases and the J segment 2 bases; nucleotides outside the gene matches: 4. Per germline, CDR1 ENHRY and CDR2 SYGVKD. The CDR3 has 14 residues. Sample: PBMCs or T cells enriched from blood (not recorded which). The gene calls are TRBV10-3 and TRBJ2-3, with 8 bases that match TRBD1. This TCR was recovered from a woman younger than 45 who had recovered from COVID-19. CDR3: CAIRPGQVTDTQYF. CDR3 DNA: TGTGCCATCAGACCGGGACAGGTCACAGATACGCAGTATTTT.